A single sample is the source of the 16 T cell receptor beta chains below, sequenced in a study of OX40 agonist ivuxolimab in advanced cancers. Produced via immunoSEQ multiplex PCR; TCRdb's table is partial and in-frame only. This table has around 67,000 clones, 70% to 90% appearing once. Specimen: CD4+ or CD8+ T cells sorted from blood, collected in a trial of the OX40 agonist ivuxolimab. The receptors were gathered from an adult with an advanced solid tumor such as melanoma, head and neck, liver or kidney cancer.

In the case of this clone: At one boundary the junction diverges from the germline segment, which might be a read error. This rearrangement joins TRBV5-1 to TRBJ1-4; D uncertain. Germline values: CDR1 SGHRS, CDR2 YFSETQ. The CDR3 runs to 12 residues. The CDR3 loop reads CASSRTVEKLFF. The CDR3 region has the DNA TGTGCCAGCAGCAGGACCGTTGAAAAACTGTTTTTT.

The rearrangement links TRBV4-1 to TRBJ1-6, with D possibly matching TRBD1 (5 bases). Trimming took off 0 bases at V and 6 bases at J, with 9 bases between the two ends. Germline CDR1 reads MGHRA; CDR2 reads YSYEKL. This CDR3 has 15 amino acids. Here the CDR3 DNA reads TGCGCCAGCAGCCAAGAGGGCAGGGTTAATTCACCCCTCCACTTT. Translated: CASSQEGRVNSPLHF.

This clone came up a few times. This chain connects TRBV6-6 to TRBJ2-2; D is ambiguous. The CDR3 is 13 residues long. Germline values: CDR1 MNHNY, CDR2 SVGAGI (reference sequence). V lost 1 base and J 3 bases, leaving 3 bases between the germline ends. DNA of the CDR3: TGTGCCAGCAGTTACTTTTACACCGGGGAGCTGTTTTTT. It codes for CASSYFYTGELFF.

The gene calls are TRBV5-5 and TRBJ2-5; perhaps D is TRBD1 or TRBD2 (5 bases each). CDR1 and CDR2 from the germline V gene are SGHKS and YYEKEE (reference sequence). Trimming pared 9 bases from V and 7 bases from J, leaving 22 bases between. The length of the CDR3 is 14 residues. The DNA for the CDR3 is TGTGCCACAGGACCGTGGGGGTCGAATAGGACCCAGTACTTC. Translation gives CATGPWGSNRTQYF.

The V gene is TRBV5-6, the J gene TRBJ2-1; D may be TRBD1 (6 bases). This CDR3 is built from 17 residues. In germline, CDR1 is SGHDT, CDR2 YYEEEE. The ends were cut back, 5 bases at V and 1 base at J, with 19 bases in the middle. CDR3 coding DNA: TGTGCCAGCAGGGACCGGGACAAGTTTTTTTCCTACAATGAGCAGTTCTTC. It specifies CASRDRDKFFSYNEQFF.

The V gene is TRBV11-2, the J gene TRBJ1-3, with D unclear. The CDR3 covers 14 residues. The V end lost 0 bases, the J end lost 0 bases, and 3 bases lay between the germline ends. Germline CDR1 is SGHAT and CDR2 is FQNNGV. Here the CDR3 reads CASSLDSSGNTIYF. CDR3 DNA: TGTGCCAGCAGCTTAGACAGCTCTGGAAACACCATATATTTT. Full variable domain (remainder filled in from reference TRBV11-2 and TRBJ1-3): EAGVAQSPRYKIIEKRQSVAFWCNPISGHATLYWYQQILGQGPKLLIQFQNNGVVDDSQLPKDRFSAERLKGVDSTLKIQPAKLEDSAVYLCASSLDSSGNTIYFGEGSWLTVV.

Written as DNA, the CDR3 is TGTGCCAGCAGCCCTCAGCAGACCTCCTACGAGCAGTACTTC. It codes for CASSPQQTSYEQYF. The J gene is TRBJ2-7, the V gene TRBV7-2; D gene unclear. CDR1 SGHTA and CDR2 FQGNSA come from the germline V gene. The CDR3 has 14 amino acids. Trimming took 5 bases from V and 0 from J, leaving 11 bases between them.

The V and J genes are TRBV11-3 and TRBJ2-1, with 7 nucleotides matching TRBD2. The CDR3 is 15 amino acids. CDR1 is SGHNT and CDR2 is YENEEA in the germline V gene. V was pared by 5 bases and J by 6 bases, with 10 bases of the junction left unmatched. In DNA form, the CDR3 reads TGTGCCAGCAGCGAAATGGGAGCTAGCGGCAATGAGCAGTTCTTC. Amino acids: CASSEMGASGNEQFF.

In nucleotides, the CDR3 is TGTGCCAGCAGCTTAAAAGGGATGAGGTTGAGCTCCTACGAGCAGTACTTC. It codes for CASSLKGMRLSSYEQYF. This sequence joins TRBV5-6 and TRBJ2-7; no clear D. Between the trimmed V and J ends, which lost 2 bases and 0 bases, there was a span of 18 bases. CDR1 and CDR2 from the germline V gene are SGHDT and YYEEEE. The CDR3 has 17 amino acids.

The CDR3 here is CASIGTATNEKLFF. Here the CDR3 DNA reads TGTGCCAGTATAGGGACAGCAACTAATGAAAAACTGTTTTTT. The chain uses TRBV19 and TRBJ1-4, with 7 bases that match TRBD1. The trim removed 7 bases at V and 0 bases at J, leaving 2 bases unmatched. Germline V gives CDR1 LNHDA, CDR2 SQIVND (reference sequence). This CDR3 comprises 14 residues.

The chain combines TRBV29-1 with TRBJ1-2; 9 positions agree with TRBD1. Germline trimming cut 7 bases from V and 2 bases from J; bases unmatched to any gene: 2. The germline V gene encodes CDR1 SQVTM and CDR2 ANQGSEA. The CDR3 length is 12 residues. The CDR3 nucleotides read TGCAGCGCTGACAGGGGGAACTATGGCTACACCTTC. Translated, it gives CSADRGNYGYTF.

CDR3 coding DNA: TGCAGCGTTGTAGAATACACTGAAGCTTTCTTT. Protein product: CSVVEYTEAFF. The chain is built from TRBV29-1 and TRBJ1-1; D uncertain. V lost 4 bases to trimming and J lost 3 bases, with 6 bases between them. CDR3 length equals 11 residues. From germline, CDR1 is SQVTM and CDR2 ANQGSEA.

The V gene is TRBV5-1, the J gene TRBJ2-1; 9 bases agree with TRBD2. Germline CDR1 SGHRS, CDR2 YFSETQ. V lost 4 bases and J lost 6; bases outside the gene matches: 11. The CDR3 length is 16 residues. CDR3 in amino acids: CASSIVSGGSLNEQFF. CDR3 coding DNA: TGCGCCAGCAGCATCGTTAGCGGGGGAAGTCTCAATGAGCAGTTCTTC.

V usage is TRBV28 and J usage is TRBJ1-2; D remains unclear. Germline V CDR1 and CDR2: MDHEN, SYDVKM. The V end was cut by 1 base, the J end by 1 base, with 1 base between. CDR3 size: 12 residues. The CDR3 sequence is CASSLYNYGYTF. The CDR3 DNA follows: TGTGCCAGCAGTTTATATAACTATGGCTACACCTTC.

The gene calls are TRBV7-6 and TRBJ1-2; 9 bases agree with TRBD1. J lost 1 base, V lost 2 bases, and 2 bases had no gene match. This CDR3 has 15 amino acids. Germline CDR1 SGHVS, CDR2 FNYEAQ. The CDR3 nucleotides read TGTGCCAGCAGCTTATTGGGACAGGGTAACTATGGCTACACCTTC. As protein: CASSLLGQGNYGYTF.

The chain carries TRBV2 and TRBJ2-1, with D possibly matching TRBD1 (7 bases). Germline CDR1 is SNHLY and CDR2 is FYNNEI. The CDR3 runs to 13 residues. The germline V and J ends were trimmed by 5 bases and 7 bases, with 12 bases remaining between them. CDR3 loop: CASSKSGGNEQFF. In DNA form, the CDR3 reads TGTGCCAGCAGTAAATCAGGGGGGAATGAGCAGTTCTTC.